Sequencing of this T cell receptor beta chain was carried out in a study of Graves' ophthalmopathy and Graves' hyperthyroidism. Regarding the study as a whole: Blood shared most expanded thyroid clonotypes above 0.001 frequency. Both an approximately 70% sensitivity and a roughly 75% specificity characterized the model's predictions of ophthalmopathy progression. Cross-validated, the 13-signature model showed 87.88%/81.08% sensitivity/specificity, and 80%/75% in the test set.

The table lists this clonotype with a few counts. Antigen: not known. Other autoimmune diseases, uncontrolled infections, pregnancy and lactation each led to patient exclusion. Trimming cost V 0 bases and J 1 base, with 6 bases left between them. The CDR3 loop spans 14 amino acids. Germline CDR1 is MNHNS and CDR2 is SASEGT. RNA served as the template for amplifying TCR beta CDR3 regions. Amplification began with first-round RT-PCR using HTBI primers, then second-round multiplex PCR was performed. MiXCR was run by TCRdb on the multiplex PCR reads, yielding one entry per CDR3 protein. The sample yields some 380,000 distinct CDR3 sequences, 15% seen once.

The receptor was derived from a woman younger than 35 with stable Graves' hyperthyroidism. The sample consisted of peripheral blood. The chain has TRBV6-1 and TRBJ1-2; no firm D call. CDR3 coding DNA: TGTGCCAGCAGTGAAGCTGACTTTAACTATGGCTACACCTTC. Its protein is CASSEADFNYGYTF.